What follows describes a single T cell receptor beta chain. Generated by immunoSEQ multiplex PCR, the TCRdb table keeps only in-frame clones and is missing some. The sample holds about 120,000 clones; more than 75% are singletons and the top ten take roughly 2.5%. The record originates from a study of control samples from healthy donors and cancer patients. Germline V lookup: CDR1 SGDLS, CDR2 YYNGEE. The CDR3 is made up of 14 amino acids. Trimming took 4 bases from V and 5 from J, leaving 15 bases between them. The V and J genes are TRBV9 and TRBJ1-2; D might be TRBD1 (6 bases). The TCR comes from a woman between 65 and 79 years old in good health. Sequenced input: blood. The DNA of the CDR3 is TGTGCCAGCAGCACCACCCAGGGGCCTTATGGCTACACCTTC. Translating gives CASSTTQGPYGYTF. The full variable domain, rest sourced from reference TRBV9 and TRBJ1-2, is DSGVTQTPKHLITATGQRVTLRCSPRSGDLSVYWYQQSLDQGLQFLIQYYNGEERAKGNILERFSAQQFPDLHSELNLSSLELGDSALYFCASSTTQGPYGYTFGSGTRLTVV.